Reported below is one T cell receptor (beta chain). As yet, its antigen is unknown. CDR3 length: 14 amino acids. Germline CDR1 is MRHNA and CDR2 is SNTAGT. V gave up 6 bases and J gave up 5 bases; unmatched junction bases: 2. This sample stems from a study of cytomegalovirus exposure and HLA in healthy donors. Overall study context: In a previous analysis, 117 million unique TCR beta sequences were found from about 190 million T cells. Of all 380 or so donors who were genotyped, about 84% belonged to the Caucasian-associated ancestry cluster. Study observations and caveats: Donor immune exposure was known only as CMV serostatus. In a later analysis, DRB1 alleles had the most associated TCRs; HLA-C alleles the fewest.

A multiplex PCR was run with 60 Vbeta primers and 13 Jbeta primers. This table comes from immunoSEQ multiplex PCR, and its TCRdb copy is limited to in-frame clones, with some not included. The sample carries about 31,000 clones, about 83% recorded once. This TCR was sampled from a boy aged 5-17 years in good health and CMV-seronegative. The J gene is TRBJ2-2, the V gene TRBV6-4, with 11 bases lining up with TRBD1. The specimen was PBMCs. The CDR3 region is CASRRDRGTGELFF. The CDR3 DNA sequence: TGTGCCAGCAGGCGGGACAGGGGGACCGGGGAGCTGTTTTTT.